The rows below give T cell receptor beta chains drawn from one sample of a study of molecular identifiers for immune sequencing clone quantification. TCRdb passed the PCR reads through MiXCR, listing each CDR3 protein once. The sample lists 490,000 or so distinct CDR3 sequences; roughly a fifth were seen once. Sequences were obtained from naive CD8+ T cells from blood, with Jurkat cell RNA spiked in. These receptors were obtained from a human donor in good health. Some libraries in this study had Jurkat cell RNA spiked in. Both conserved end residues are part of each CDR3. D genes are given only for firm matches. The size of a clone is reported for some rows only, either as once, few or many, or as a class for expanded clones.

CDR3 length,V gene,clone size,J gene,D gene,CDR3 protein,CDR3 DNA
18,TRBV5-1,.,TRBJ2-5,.,CASSAGIVGTLFEETQYF,TGCGCCAGCAGCGCGGGCATTGTCGGGACCCTATTCGAGGAGACCCAGTACTTC
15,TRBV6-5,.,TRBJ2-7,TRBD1,CASSPTTGGFDEQYF,TGTGCCAGCAGTCCGACGACAGGGGGCTTCGACGAGCAGTACTTC
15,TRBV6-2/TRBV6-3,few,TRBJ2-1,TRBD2,CASSLSGMVPNEQFF,TGTGCCAGCAGCCTTAGCGGGATGGTCCCCAATGAGCAGTTCTTC
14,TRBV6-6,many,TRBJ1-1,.,CASSYSASTYEAFF,TGTGCCAGCAGTTACTCAGCCAGCACCTATGAAGCTTTCTTT
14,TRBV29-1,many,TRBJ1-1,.,CSVEEVALNTEAFF,TGCAGCGTTGAAGAAGTGGCTCTGAACACTGAAGCTTTCTTT
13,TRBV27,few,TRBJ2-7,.,CASSSAQGFEQYF,TGTGCCAGCAGTTCCGCACAGGGTTTCGAGCAGTACTTC
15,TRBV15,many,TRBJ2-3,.,CATSRSRGSGDTQYF,TGTGCCACCAGCAGATCCCGGGGAAGCGGGGATACGCAGTATTTT
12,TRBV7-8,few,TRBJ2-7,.,CASSSVLGEQYF,TGTGCCAGCAGCTCTGTCCTGGGGGAGCAGTACTTC
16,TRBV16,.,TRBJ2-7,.,CASSQSWTAGGLEQYF,TGTGCCAGCAGCCAATCCTGGACAGCGGGCGGGTTAGAGCAGTACTTC
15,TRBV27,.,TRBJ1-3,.,CASRRGDQLGNTIYF,TGTGCCAGCAGGAGGGGGGACCAACTCGGAAACACCATATATTTT
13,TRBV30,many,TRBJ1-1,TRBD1,CAWTLTGGTEAFF,TGTGCCTGGACCTTAACAGGGGGCACTGAAGCTTTCTTT
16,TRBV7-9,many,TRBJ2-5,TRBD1,CASSLVRTGGQETQYF,TGTGCCAGCAGCTTAGTAAGGACAGGGGGCCAAGAGACCCAGTACTTC
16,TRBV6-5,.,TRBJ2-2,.,CASSYFRILNTGELFF,TGTGCCAGCAGTTACTTCCGGATATTAAACACCGGGGAGCTGTTTTTT
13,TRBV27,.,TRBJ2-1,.,CASSLISYNEQFF,TGTGCCAGCAGTTTAATTAGCTACAATGAGCAGTTCTTC
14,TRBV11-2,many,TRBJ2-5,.,CASSLEDTQETQYF,TGTGCCAGCAGCTTAGAGGACACCCAAGAGACCCAGTACTTC
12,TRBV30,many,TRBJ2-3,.,CAWSYGESTQYF,TGTGCCTGGAGCTATGGGGAGTCTACGCAGTATTTT
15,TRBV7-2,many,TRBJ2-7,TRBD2,CASSAAGLAGDEQYF,TGTGCCAGCAGCGCGGCAGGACTAGCGGGAGACGAGCAGTACTTC
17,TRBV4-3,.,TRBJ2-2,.,CASSQDAGWGSVGELFF,TGCGCCAGCAGCCAAGATGCGGGATGGGGGTCCGTTGGGGAGCTGTTTTTT
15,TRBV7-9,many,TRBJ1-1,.,CASSLGWTASTEAFF,TGTGCCAGCAGCTTAGGGTGGACTGCAAGCACTGAAGCTTTCTTT
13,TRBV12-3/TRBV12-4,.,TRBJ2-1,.,CAIARRSYNEQFF,TGTGCCATCGCTCGCCGCAGCTACAATGAGCAGTTCTTC
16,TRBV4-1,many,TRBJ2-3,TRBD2,CASSQDELAAVDTQYF,TGCGCCAGCAGCCAAGACGAGCTAGCGGCCGTGGATACGCAGTATTTT
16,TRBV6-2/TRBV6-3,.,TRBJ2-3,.,CASSYVEGTITDTQYF,TGTGCCAGCAGTTACGTGGAGGGGACCATCACAGATACGCAGTATTTT
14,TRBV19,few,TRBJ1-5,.,CASSMGANNQPQHF,TGTGCCAGTAGTATGGGAGCAAACAATCAGCCCCAGCATTTT
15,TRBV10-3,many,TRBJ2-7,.,CAISESAQGMAEQYF,TGTGCCATCAGTGAGTCGGCCCAGGGGATGGCAGAGCAGTACTTC
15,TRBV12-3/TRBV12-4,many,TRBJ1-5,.,CASSTGRYSNQPQHF,TGTGCCAGCAGCACCGGACGGTATAGCAATCAGCCCCAGCATTTT
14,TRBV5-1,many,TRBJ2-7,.,CASNPGLTSYEQYF,TGCGCCAGCAACCCGGGACTTACCTCCTACGAGCAGTACTTC
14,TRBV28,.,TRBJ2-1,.,CASSNRVVYNEQFF,TGTGCCAGCAGTAACAGGGTTGTCTACAATGAGCAGTTCTTC
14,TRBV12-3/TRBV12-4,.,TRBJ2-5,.,CASSFSGGQETQYF,TGTGCCAGCAGTTTTTCTGGGGGCCAGGAGACCCAGTACTTC
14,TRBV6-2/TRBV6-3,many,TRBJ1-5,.,CASSYGVPGQPQHF,TGTGCCAGCAGTTACGGGGTTCCGGGTCAGCCCCAGCATTTT
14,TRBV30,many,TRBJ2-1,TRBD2,CAWSVLAGGIEQFF,TGTGCCTGGAGTGTTTTGGCGGGGGGGATTGAGCAGTTCTTC
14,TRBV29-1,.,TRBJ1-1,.,CSVTRERMNTEAFF,TGCAGCGTAACCCGGGAGAGGATGAACACTGAAGCTTTCTTT
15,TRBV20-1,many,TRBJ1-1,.,CSASTYFTNGDEAFF,TGCAGTGCCTCGACCTACTTTACCAATGGGGACGAAGCTTTCTTT
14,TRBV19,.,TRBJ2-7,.,CASSGGLRTYEQYF,TGTGCCAGTAGTGGCGGACTCAGGACCTACGAGCAGTACTTC
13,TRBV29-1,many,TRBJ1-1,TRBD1,CSGRGRGEVGAFF,TGCAGCGGGAGGGGCAGGGGGGAGGTGGGAGCTTTCTTT
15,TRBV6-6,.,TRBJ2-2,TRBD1,CASSYVKGALGELFF,TGTGCCAGCAGTTACGTAAAGGGGGCTCTGGGGGAGCTGTTTTTT
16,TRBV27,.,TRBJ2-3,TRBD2,CASSPGTSGRVDTQYF,TGTGCCAGCAGCCCTGGGACTAGCGGGAGGGTTGATACGCAGTATTTT
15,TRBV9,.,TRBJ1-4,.,CASSVAGRLGEKLFF,TGTGCCAGCAGCGTAGCGGGGAGGTTGGGCGAAAAACTGTTTTTT
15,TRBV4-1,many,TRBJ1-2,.,CASSQDRGAGYGYTF,TGCGCCAGCAGCCAAGATCGGGGGGCAGGCTATGGCTACACCTTC
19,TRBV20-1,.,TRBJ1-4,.,CSARDYGQSISATNEKLFF,TGCAGTGCTAGAGACTACGGACAGTCCATTTCTGCAACTAATGAAAAACTGTTTTTT
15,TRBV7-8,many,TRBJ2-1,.,CASTSATNYYNEQFF,TGTGCCAGCACCTCCGCGACCAACTACTACAATGAGCAGTTCTTC
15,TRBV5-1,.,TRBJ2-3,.,CASSFAGVPPDTQCF,TGCGCCAGCAGCTTCGCAGGGGTCCCTCCAGATACGCAGTGTTTT
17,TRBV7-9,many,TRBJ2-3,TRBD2,CASSLPGLAGRTDTQYF,TGTGCCAGCAGCCTCCCTGGGCTAGCGGGGCGCACAGATACGCAGTATTTT
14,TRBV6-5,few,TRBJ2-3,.,CASSYSTGPDTQYF,TGTGCCAGCAGTTACTCGACAGGCCCAGATACGCAGTATTTT
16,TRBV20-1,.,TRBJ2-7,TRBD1,CSARLSWTGSSYEQYF,TGCAGTGCTAGATTATCCTGGACAGGGAGCTCCTACGAGCAGTACTTC